One sample yielded the 18 T cell receptor beta chains listed below, sequenced in a study of CD8 T cells in ankylosing spondylitis. TCRdb reanalysed the 5' RACE reads using MiXCR and keeps one entry per CDR3 protein. Among about 160,000 distinct CDR3 sequences listed, 9.8% were seen once. The specimen was blood, either unsorted or a sorted T cell fraction (not recorded which). These TCRs come from a female donor with ankylosing spondylitis or in good health (not recorded which).

This clonotype was picked up many times. The chain is built from TRBV16 and TRBJ1-1; D uncertain. The CDR3 is 12 amino acids. Trimming shortened V by 2 bases and J by 7 bases, and 8 bases separated the two germline ends. Germline V lookup: CDR1 KGHSY, CDR2 FQNENV. CDR3 in amino acids: CASSQGAGEAFF. CDR3 coding DNA: TGTGCCAGCAGCCAAGGAGCTGGTGAAGCTTTCTTT.

The V and J genes are TRBV19 and TRBJ2-1; 10 bases are a match to TRBD2. CDR1 is LNHDA, CDR2 SQIVND, per germline (reference sequence). The CDR3 runs 16 residues. J gave up 7 bases and V 5 bases, and 11 bases lay outside the gene matches. DNA for the CDR3: TGTGCCAGTAGTGGGGCTAGCGGGAGAATGGGAAATGAGCAGTTCTTC. The encoded protein is CASSGASGRMGNEQFF.

CDR3: CASSFGLVEVNGELFF. CDR3 sequence (DNA): TGTGCCAGCAGTTTTGGACTAGTGGAGGTGAACGGGGAGCTGTTTTTT. V is TRBV27 and J is TRBJ2-2; 7 nucleotides line up with TRBD2. From germline, CDR1 is MNHEY and CDR2 SMNVEV (reference sequence). The CDR3 contains 16 residues. With 3 bases clipped from V and 7 bases from J, the junction kept 11 bases outside the gene matches.

The chain uses TRBV7-9 and TRBJ2-2; D is uncertain. CDR1 is SEHNR, CDR2 FQNEAQ, per germline (reference sequence). Trimming left V 2 bases short and J 5 bases short, with 6 bases between. The length of the CDR3 is 13 residues. In nucleotides, the CDR3 is TGTGCCAGCAGCTTATCGGTAACCGGGGAGCTGTTTTTT. Protein product: CASSLSVTGELFF.

This clonotype came up a few times. The CDR3 region has the DNA TGTGCCACCCAGCGGGCCAGGGACACCGGGGAGCTGTTTTTT. It codes for CATQRARDTGELFF. The chain couples TRBV24-1 to TRBJ2-2; tentative D call: TRBD2 (6 bases). This CDR3 has 14 amino acids. In germline, CDR1 is KGHDR, CDR2 SFDVKD. V was cut by 9 bases and J by 3 bases, with 13 bases left in between.

This clonotype has more than one count but fewer than ten. The rearrangement links TRBV20-1 to TRBJ2-2, with D possibly TRBD1 on 5 matching bases. The V gene lost 5 bases and the J gene lost 0 bases, with 10 bases spanning the gap. This CDR3 is built from 14 residues. CDR1 is DFQATT and CDR2 is SNEGSKA in the germline V gene (reference sequence). CDR3 DNA: TGCAGTGCTGTGGCAGGGACGAACACCGGGGAGCTGTTTTTT. It yields the protein CSAVAGTNTGELFF.

The V and J genes are TRBV6-5 and TRBJ2-1; D is undetermined. There are 14 residues in the CDR3. Germline CDR1 is MNHEY and CDR2 is SVGAGI. Trimming took off 6 bases at V and 6 bases at J, with 15 bases between the two ends. The CDR3 sequence: CASRLDPGRNEQFF. CDR3 nucleotides: TGTGCCAGCAGGTTAGACCCCGGCCGCAATGAGCAGTTCTTC.

Ten or more counts support this clonotype. The V gene is TRBV10-3, the J gene TRBJ2-1; D gene unclear. CDR3 length: 12 residues. Germline assignment: CDR1 ENHRY and CDR2 SYGVKD. V was shortened by 6 bases and J by 6 bases, with 9 bases between the two germline ends. The CDR3 DNA sequence: TGTGCCATCAGCGCAGGCGGCAATGAGCAGTTCTTC. Encoded protein: CAISAGGNEQFF.

This clonotype appeared a few times. The chain recombines TRBV6-1 with TRBJ2-7; D not resolved. The length of the CDR3 is 14 residues. Germline assignment: CDR1 MNHNS and CDR2 SASEGT. Trimming took 10 bases from V and 7 from J, leaving 23 bases between them. The CDR3 DNA follows: TGTGCCACCAAGGCCCGGCAGGAGATATCGGAGCAGTACTTC. It specifies CATKARQEISEQYF.

The V call is TRBV6-2 or TRBV6-3, the J call TRBJ2-7, with a weak D call TRBD2 (5 bases). Germline V gene sequence: CDR1 MNHEY, CDR2 SVGEGT. V lost 0 bases to trimming and J lost 3 bases, with 15 bases between them. This CDR3 is 16 amino acids long. The CDR3 nucleotides are TGTGCCAGCAGTTACTCGAAAGTCGAGGGTCACTACGAGCAGTACTTC. Translating gives CASSYSKVEGHYEQYF.

There are many counts of this clonotype. The V call is TRBV10-3, the J call TRBJ2-3; D is ambiguous. CDR3 length: 17 amino acids. V gave up 0 bases and J gave up 1 base, with 14 bases separating them. Germline V lookup: CDR1 ENHRY, CDR2 SYGVKD. This CDR3 is CAISESRPEQGTDTQYF. The CDR3 nucleotides read TGTGCCATCAGTGAGTCGAGGCCGGAGCAGGGCACAGATACGCAGTATTTT.

The chain has TRBV27 and TRBJ2-7; 12 bases map to TRBD2. J gave up 2 bases and V 5 bases, and 7 bases lay outside the gene matches. The CDR3 loop spans 16 amino acids. Germline values: CDR1 MNHEY, CDR2 SMNVEV (reference sequence). CDR3 nucleotides: TGTGCCAGCAGTCTCCGGACTAGCGGGAACCCCTACGAGCAGTACTTC. Encoded protein: CASSLRTSGNPYEQYF.

The J gene is TRBJ1-2, the V gene TRBV7-6; no reliable D call. The CDR3 extends over 13 amino acids. Germline lookup yields CDR1 SGHVS and CDR2 FNYEAQ. V dropped 1 base and J dropped 7 bases, with 10 bases sitting between them. In DNA, the CDR3 is TGTGCCAGCAGCTTAGATCCGGTCAGTGGCTACACCTTC. Residues: CASSLDPVSGYTF.

Ten or more counts support this clonotype. The chain employs TRBV20-1 and TRBJ2-1, with 7 bases matching TRBD2. CDR1 is DFQATT and CDR2 is SNEGSKA in the germline V gene (reference sequence). This CDR3 spans 14 amino acids. Trimming cost V 3 bases and J 3 bases; bases outside gene matches: 5. The CDR3 protein is CSASRLADYNEQFF. The DNA for the CDR3 is TGCAGTGCTAGCCGGCTAGCGGACTACAATGAGCAGTTCTTC.

The rearrangement links TRBV19 to TRBJ2-1, with D perhaps given as TRBD1 or TRBD2 (5 bases each). CDR3 size: 15 residues. Germline loops: CDR1 LNHDA, CDR2 SQIVND (reference sequence). Trimming pared 2 bases from V and 2 bases from J, leaving 10 bases between. In DNA form, the CDR3 reads TGTGCCAGTAGTATAATAGGGGAGACCTACAATGAGCAGTTCTTC. It codes for CASSIIGETYNEQFF.

This chain connects TRBV27 to TRBJ1-2; possible D gene TRBD1, 5 bases. The germline gives CDR1 MNHEY, CDR2 SMNVEV (reference sequence). The length of the CDR3 is 12 residues. Trimming removed 7 bases at V and 8 bases at J, with 14 bases between. In nucleotides, the CDR3 is TGTGCCAGCATGACTGGGGGTAGCGGCTACACCTTC. It encodes CASMTGGSGYTF.

The sample holds a few counts of this clonotype. The CDR3 DNA reads TGTGCCAGCAGCGTAGAGGGCACTAGCACAGATACGCAGTATTTT. The encoded protein is CASSVEGTSTDTQYF. V gene TRBV9 combines with J gene TRBJ2-3; D not certain. The V end was cut by 0 bases, the J end by 0 bases, with 8 bases between. This CDR3 region has 15 residues. Germline V gene sequence: CDR1 SGDLS, CDR2 YYNGEE.

The V and J genes are TRBV5-5 and TRBJ2-7; no clear D. V was clipped by 5 bases and J by 5 bases, with 11 bases between them. This CDR3 is built from 12 residues. Germline V gene data show CDR1 as SGHKS and CDR2 as YYEKEE (reference sequence). The CDR3, as DNA: TGTGCCAGCAGGGGCCCCGCCAACGAGCAGTACTTC. Protein sequence: CASRGPANEQYF.